This T cell receptor beta chain was captured by sequencing in a study of blood T cell repertoires in COVID-19. Study context: The origin of the acute and convalescent COVID-19 samples was the United States, Italy and Spain. Sample material is recorded as cDNA or gDNA derived from T cells, B-cell-depleted T cells, or PBMCs.

The CDR3 spans 13 residues. The V gene's germline CDR1 is LNHDA and CDR2 SQIVND (reference sequence). The V and J ends lost 5 bases and 0 bases respectively, with 7 bases between them. Original processing methods: Estimated nucleated cell counts came from reference gene primer amplification. TCRdb's copy holds only in-frame clones and misses some; the assay was immunoSEQ multiplex PCR. For V, J and clone size, that table is used; D and trimming come from the DNA. The table records approximately 180,000 clones, roughly 88% of them present only once. The rearrangement links TRBV19 to TRBJ2-5; D remains unclear. The receptor was derived from a man aged 60 to 75 with acute or convalescent COVID-19. The specimen sequenced was peripheral blood. The CDR3 is CASSSRYQETQYF. The CDR3 region has the DNA TGTGCCAGTAGTTCCCGGTACCAAGAGACCCAGTACTTC.